Each of the 2 T cell receptor beta chains below was sequenced from the same sample in a study of T cell changes during pregnancy in multiple sclerosis. This table comes from immunoSEQ multiplex PCR, and its TCRdb copy is limited to in-frame clones, with some not included. This repertoire shows some 99,000 clones, around 93% found once; its top ten account for over 0.85%. The sample was peripheral blood, taken after pregnancy. The receptors were gathered from a female donor with multiple sclerosis, enrolled in a pregnancy study.

The chain has TRBV6-5 and TRBJ2-1; no clear D gene. This CDR3 has 11 amino acids. Trimming shortened V by 2 bases and J by 9 bases, and 5 bases separated the two germline ends. In germline, CDR1 is MNHEY, CDR2 SVGAGI. This CDR3 is CASSYLREQFF. CDR3 nucleotide sequence: TGTGCCAGCAGTTACCTCCGTGAGCAGTTCTTC.

V is TRBV30 and J is TRBJ1-1; unclear D gene. The V end was cut by 7 bases, the J end by 11 bases, with 26 bases between. Per germline, CDR1 GTSNPN and CDR2 SVGIG (reference sequence). This CDR3 comprises 14 residues. The CDR3 loop is CASHRPGYPREAFF. In DNA, the CDR3 is TGTGCCTCCCACCGCCCGGGGTACCCCCGTGAGGCTTTCTTT. Full variable domain (outside the CDR3, taken from reference TRBV30 and TRBJ1-1): SQTIHQWPATLVQPVGSPLSLECTVEGTSNPNLYWYRQAAGRGLQLLFYSVGIGQISSEVPQNLSASRPQDRQFILSSKKLLLSDSGFYLCASHRPGYPREAFFGQGTRLTVV.